This T cell receptor (beta chain) was profiled in a study of blood T cell repertoires in COVID-19. Study summary: Either two negative PCRs, clearance, or symptom resolution qualified Cohort 3 donors as recovered.

Generated by immunoSEQ multiplex PCR, the TCRdb table keeps only in-frame clones and is missing some. The sample has around 290,000 clones, roughly 91% seen once. CDR1 is LNHNV and CDR2 is YYDKDF in the germline V gene (reference sequence). The CDR3 is 17 amino acids. Trimming stripped 0 bases from V and 7 bases from J, with 21 bases between. Cohort placement rested on clinical history that participants reported themselves. The TCR sequence derives from a woman in her fifties or sixties in a cohort exposed to, infected with or recovered from COVID-19 (not recorded which). The sample was PBMCs or T cells enriched from blood (not recorded which). This rearrangement joins TRBV15 to TRBJ1-2, with D possibly TRBD1 on 5 matching bases. CDR3 nucleotide sequence: TGTGCCACCAGCAGAGATGGTCGGGTGCAGGGCTTTGGTGGCTACACCTTC. It yields the protein CATSRDGRVQGFGGYTF.